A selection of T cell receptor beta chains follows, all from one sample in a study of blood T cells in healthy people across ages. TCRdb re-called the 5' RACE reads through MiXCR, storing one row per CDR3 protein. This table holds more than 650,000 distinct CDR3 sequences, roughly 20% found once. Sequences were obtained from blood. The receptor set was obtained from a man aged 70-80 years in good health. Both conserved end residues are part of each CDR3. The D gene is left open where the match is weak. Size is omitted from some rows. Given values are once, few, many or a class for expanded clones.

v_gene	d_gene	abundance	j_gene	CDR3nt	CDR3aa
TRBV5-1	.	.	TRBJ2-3	TGCGCCAGCAGCTTGTCGAACGATGCAGATACGCAGTATTTT	CASSLSNDADTQYF
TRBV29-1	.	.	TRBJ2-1	TGCAGCGTTGAGGAAATTGACTCCTACAATGAGCAGTTCTTC	CSVEEIDSYNEQFF
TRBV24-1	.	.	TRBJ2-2	TGTGCCACCAGTGGGGGGAGCACCGGGGAGCTGTTTTTT	CATSGGSTGELFF
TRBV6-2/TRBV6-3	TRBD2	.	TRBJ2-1	TGTGCCAGCACATCGACGGGACTAGCGGACAATGAGCAGTTCTTC	CASTSTGLADNEQFF
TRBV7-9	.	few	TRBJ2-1	TGTGCCAGCAGCCTCCCCGAGGCGCAGAGCGAGCAGTTCTTC	CASSLPEAQSEQFF
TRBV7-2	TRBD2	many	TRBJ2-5	TGTGCCAGCAGCTTAGGCGGGAGTGGAGAGACCCAGTACTTC	CASSLGGSGETQYF
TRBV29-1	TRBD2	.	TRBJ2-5	TGCAGCGTTGAAGGGGAGGCTAGCGGGTACCAAGAGACCCAGTACTTC	CSVEGEASGYQETQYF
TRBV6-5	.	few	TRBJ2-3	TGTGCCAGCAGTTACTACCCTGAGGGGGGCACAGATACGCAGTATTTT	CASSYYPEGGTDTQYF
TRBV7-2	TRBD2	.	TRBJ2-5	TGTGCCAGCAGCTTAGATCTAGCGGGGGGCGCCCAAGAGACCCAGTACTTC	CASSLDLAGGAQETQYF
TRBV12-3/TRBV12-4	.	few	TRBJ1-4	TGTGCCAGCAACAGGGCGAATGAAAAACTGTTTTTT	CASNRANEKLFF
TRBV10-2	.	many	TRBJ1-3	TGCGCCAGCAGAGGGGTCTCCCCTAGGTCTGGAAACACCATATATTTT	CASRGVSPRSGNTIYF
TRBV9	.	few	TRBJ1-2	TGTGCCAGCAGCGCGGAGCGCTACACCTTC	CASSAERYTF
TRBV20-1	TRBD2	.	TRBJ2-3	TGCAGTGCTAGATCGGGGACTAGCGGCGCAGATACGCAGTATTTT	CSARSGTSGADTQYF
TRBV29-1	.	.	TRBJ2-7	TGCAGCGTCGGCGGGACTCTCTTCTACGAGCAGTACTTC	CSVGGTLFYEQYF
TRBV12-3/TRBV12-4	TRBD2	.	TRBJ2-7	TGTGCCAGCACCCCTAGCGGTATTCAAGAGCAGTACTTC	CASTPSGIQEQYF
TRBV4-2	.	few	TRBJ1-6	TGTGCCAGCAGCCAAGGTGGATATTCACCCCTCCACTTT	CASSQGGYSPLHF
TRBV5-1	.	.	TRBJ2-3	TGCGCCAGCACGGGGGCCACTAGCACAGATACGCAGTATTTT	CASTGATSTDTQYF
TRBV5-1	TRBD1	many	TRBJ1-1	TGCGCCAGCAGCGGGGGACAGTTGAACACTGAAGCTTTCTTT	CASSGGQLNTEAFF
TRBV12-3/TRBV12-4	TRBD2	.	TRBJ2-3	TGTGCCAGCAGTTCCCGAGGCGGGGGGTTTAGCACAGATACGCAGTATTTT	CASSSRGGGFSTDTQYF
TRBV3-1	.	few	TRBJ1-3	TGTGCCAGCAGCCACTACGGGAGCTCTGGAAACACCATATATTTT	CASSHYGSSGNTIYF
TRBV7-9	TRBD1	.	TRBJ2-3	TGTGCCAGCAGCTATCCGAAAGACAGGGGAAGGGAGACTACGCAGTATTTT	CASSYPKDRGRETTQYF
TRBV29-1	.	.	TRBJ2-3	TGCAGCGTTGAGGGCCGAACTAGCACAGATACGCAGTATTTT	CSVEGRTSTDTQYF
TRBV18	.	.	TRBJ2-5	TGTGCCAGCTCACCTAACCAGGGACCACAAGAGACCCAGTACTTC	CASSPNQGPQETQYF
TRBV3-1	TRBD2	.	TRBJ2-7	TGTGCCAGCAGCCAAGATCGAGCGGGGGCCTACGAGCAGTACTTC	CASSQDRAGAYEQYF
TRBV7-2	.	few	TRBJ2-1	TGTGCCAGCAGCTTTCGTACAGGGAGGGGGCAGTTCTTC	CASSFRTGRGQFF
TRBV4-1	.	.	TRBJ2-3	TGCGCCAGCAGCCGCTTCAGGGGTGGCACAGATACGCAGTATTTT	CASSRFRGGTDTQYF
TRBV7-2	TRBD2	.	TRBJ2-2	TGTGCCAGCAGACCCGAGGGTCTAGCGGGATTAACCGGGGAGCTGTTTTTT	CASRPEGLAGLTGELFF
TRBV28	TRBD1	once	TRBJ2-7	TGTGCCAGCATGACAGGGATTCCCTACGAGCAGTACTTC	CASMTGIPYEQYF
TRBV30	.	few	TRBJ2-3	TGTGCCTGGAGTGTACTACGAGATACGCAGTATTTT	CAWSVLRDTQYF
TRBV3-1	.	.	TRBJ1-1	TGTGCCAGCAGCCAAGGGGTCCTTCCCGGCACTGAAGCTTTCTTT	CASSQGVLPGTEAFF
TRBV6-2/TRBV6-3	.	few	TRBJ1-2	TGTGCCAGCACGTCTATCCGGCAGGGGAGTAACTATGGCTACACCTTC	CASTSIRQGSNYGYTF